This T cell receptor beta chain was found in a study of T cells in Graves' hyperthyroidism and ophthalmopathy. The authors deemed Graves' hyperthyroidism stable absent ophthalmopathy progression within 18 months. Uncontrolled infections, other autoimmune diseases, pregnancy or lactation led to exclusion of patients. The PBMCs were sourced from fresh peripheral blood (less than 11 ml). The V end lost 2 bases, the J end lost 5 bases, and 12 bases lay between the germline ends. Germline V gene sequence: CDR1 SEHNR, CDR2 FQNEAQ (reference sequence). The CDR3 consists of 14 residues. Researchers amplified the TCR beta CDR3 regions from RNA transcripts. HTBI primers drove first-round RT-PCR of the TCR CDR3. Using its own MiXCR run on the multiplex PCR reads, TCRdb lists one record per CDR3 protein. Counted here are about 340,000 distinct CDR3 sequences, roughly a fifth occurring once; the ten biggest clones make up around 48%.

The sample comprised blood. The chain joins TRBV7-9 to TRBJ1-2; D is unclear. The origin of this receptor is a woman in her forties or fifties with Graves' hyperthyroidism. CDR3 sequence (DNA): TGTGCCAGCAGCTTAACTGAAACCGTGTATGGCTACACCTTC. Translated, it gives CASSLTETVYGYTF.